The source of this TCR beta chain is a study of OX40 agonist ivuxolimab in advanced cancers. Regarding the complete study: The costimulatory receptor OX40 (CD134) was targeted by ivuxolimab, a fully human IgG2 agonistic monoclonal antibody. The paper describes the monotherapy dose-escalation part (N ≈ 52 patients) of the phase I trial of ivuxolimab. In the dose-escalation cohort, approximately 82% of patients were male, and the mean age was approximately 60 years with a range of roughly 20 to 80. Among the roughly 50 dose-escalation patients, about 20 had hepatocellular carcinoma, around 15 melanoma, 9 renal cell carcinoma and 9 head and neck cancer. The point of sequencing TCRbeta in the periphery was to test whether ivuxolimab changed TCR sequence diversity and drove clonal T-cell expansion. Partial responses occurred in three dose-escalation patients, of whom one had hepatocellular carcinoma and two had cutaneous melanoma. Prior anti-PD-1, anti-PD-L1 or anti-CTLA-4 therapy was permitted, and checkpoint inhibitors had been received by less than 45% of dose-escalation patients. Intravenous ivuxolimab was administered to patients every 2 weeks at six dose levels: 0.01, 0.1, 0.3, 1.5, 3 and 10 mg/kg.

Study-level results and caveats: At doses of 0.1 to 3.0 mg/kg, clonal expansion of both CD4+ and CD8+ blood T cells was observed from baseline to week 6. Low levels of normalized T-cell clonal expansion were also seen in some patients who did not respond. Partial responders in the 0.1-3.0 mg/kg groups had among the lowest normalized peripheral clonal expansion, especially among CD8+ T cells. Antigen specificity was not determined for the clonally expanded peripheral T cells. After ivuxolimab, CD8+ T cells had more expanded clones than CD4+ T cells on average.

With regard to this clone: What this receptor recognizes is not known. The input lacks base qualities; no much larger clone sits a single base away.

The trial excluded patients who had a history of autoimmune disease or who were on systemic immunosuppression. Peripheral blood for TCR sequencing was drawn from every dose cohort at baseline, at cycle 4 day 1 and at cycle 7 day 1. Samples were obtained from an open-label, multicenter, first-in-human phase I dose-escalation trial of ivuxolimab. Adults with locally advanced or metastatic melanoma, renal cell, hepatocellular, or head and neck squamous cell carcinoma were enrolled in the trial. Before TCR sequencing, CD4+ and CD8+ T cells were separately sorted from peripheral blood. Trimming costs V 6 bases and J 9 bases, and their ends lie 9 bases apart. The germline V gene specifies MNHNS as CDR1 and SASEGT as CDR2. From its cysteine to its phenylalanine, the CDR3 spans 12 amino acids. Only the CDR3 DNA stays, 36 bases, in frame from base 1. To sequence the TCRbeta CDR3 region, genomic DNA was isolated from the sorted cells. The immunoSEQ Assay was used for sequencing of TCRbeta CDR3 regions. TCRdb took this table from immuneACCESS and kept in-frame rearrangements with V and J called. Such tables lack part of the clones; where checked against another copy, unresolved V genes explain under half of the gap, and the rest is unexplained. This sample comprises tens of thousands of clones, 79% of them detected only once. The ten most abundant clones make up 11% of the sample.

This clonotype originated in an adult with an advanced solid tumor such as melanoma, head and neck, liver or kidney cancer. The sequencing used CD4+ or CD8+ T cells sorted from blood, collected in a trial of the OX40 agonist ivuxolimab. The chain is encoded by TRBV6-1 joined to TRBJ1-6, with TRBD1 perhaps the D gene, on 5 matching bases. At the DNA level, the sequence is TGTGCCAGCAGACAGGTCGTTTCACCCCTCCACTTT. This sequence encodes CASRQVVSPLHF.